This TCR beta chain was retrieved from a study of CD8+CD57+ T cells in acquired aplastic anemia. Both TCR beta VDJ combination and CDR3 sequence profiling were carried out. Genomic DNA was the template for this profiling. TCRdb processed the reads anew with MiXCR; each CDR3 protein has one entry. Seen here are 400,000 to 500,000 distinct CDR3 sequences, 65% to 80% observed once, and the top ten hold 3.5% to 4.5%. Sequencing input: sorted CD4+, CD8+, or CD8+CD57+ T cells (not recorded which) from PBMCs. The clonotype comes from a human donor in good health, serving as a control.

The CDR3 DNA sequence: TGCGCCAGCAGCTTGGGAGTAGCGGGGGTGTCAGATACGCAGTATTTT. Residues: CASSLGVAGVSDTQYF. This chain joins TRBV5-1 and TRBJ2-3; 9 bases map to TRBD2. Looked up from germline, CDR1 is SGHRS and CDR2 is YFSETQ. CDR3 length: 16 amino acids. V was clipped by 0 bases and J by 4 bases; unmatched bases: 6. Based on the CDR3 plus reference TRBV5-1 and TRBJ2-3, the full variable domain is KAGVTQTPRYLIKTRGQQVTLSCSPISGHRSVSWYQQTPGQGLQFLFEYFSETQRNKGNFPGRFSGRQFSNSRSEMNVSTLELGDSALYLCASSLGVAGVSDTQYFGPGTRLTVL.